The next 14 T cell receptor beta chains were all read from a single sample in a study of metastatic and nonmetastatic thyroid tumors. TCRdb re-clonotyped the PCR reads through MiXCR. Among 49,000 or so clones listed, approximately 26% were seen once. Each patient came to thyroid surgery without any prior treatment (of any kind). Sample: blood. The source is a male donor with papillary thyroid cancer or a benign thyroid nodule (not recorded which). Some clones in this sample may be carry-over from other donors' samples.

The table lists this clone with many counts. The genes are TRBV4-1 and TRBJ2-3, with D unclear. The CDR3 has 15 amino acids. CDR1 MGHRA and CDR2 YSYEKL come from the germline V gene. The V and J ends lost 7 bases and 0 bases respectively, with 14 bases between them. CDR3 amino acids: CASKVGIPSTDTQYF. CDR3 in DNA: TGCGCCAGCAAGGTGGGGATCCCGAGCACAGATACGCAGTATTTT.

This clone was found a few times. The V and J genes are TRBV10-3 and TRBJ1-1; D gene unclear. V was trimmed by 11 bases and J by 11 bases, leaving 18 bases between them. This CDR3 contains 11 residues. Germline CDR1 reads ENHRY; CDR2 reads SYGVKD. The CDR3 DNA reads as TGTGCCGCCAAAACAACTAGTGAGGCTTTCTTT. This codes for CAAKTTSEAFF.

In its sample, this clone was seen once. Being one base from a much bigger clone, this may be a read error. The identical CDR3 is also encoded by other nucleotide sequences in the sample. This chain uses TRBV20-1 with TRBJ2-1, with 7 bases matching TRBD2. CDR3 length: 13 residues. Germline-derived CDR1 and CDR2 are DFQATT and SNEGSKA (reference sequence). The CDR3 loop is CSRGAGDYNEQFF. The CDR3 DNA is TGTAGTCGGGGTGCGGGGGATTACAATGAGCAGTTCTTC.

This clone was recorded many times. V usage is TRBV5-4 and J usage is TRBJ2-2; a weak D match, TRBD2 (6 bases). This CDR3 comprises 16 residues. V was trimmed by 1 base and J by 0 bases, leaving 10 bases between them. The V gene's germline CDR1 is SGHNT and CDR2 YYREEE (reference sequence). The CDR3 sequence: CASSLRGGANTGELFF. The CDR3 nucleotides read TGTGCCAGCAGCTTGAGGGGAGGAGCGAACACCGGGGAGCTGTTTTTT.

The chain joins TRBV30 to TRBJ1-4; 10 nucleotides line up with TRBD1. V lost 4 bases to trimming and J lost 10 bases; unmatched junction nucleotides: 9. There are 14 residues in the CDR3. Germline loops: CDR1 GTSNPN, CDR2 SVGIG (reference sequence). CDR3 amino acids: CAWTTTGGEGKLFF. CDR3 in DNA: TGTGCCTGGACTACGACAGGGGGCGAGGGAAAACTGTTTTTT. The entire variable domain, with the rest obtained from reference TRBV30 and TRBJ1-4, is as follows: SQTIHQWPATLVQPVGSPLSLECTVEGTSNPNLYWYRQAAGRGLQLLFYSVGIGQISSEVPQNLSASRPQDRQFILSSKKLLLSDSGFYLCAWTTTGGEGKLFFGSGTQLSVL.

At least ten counts were recorded for this clone. This may be a read error, as it is one base from a much larger clone. The rearrangement joins TRBV15 to TRBJ2-3, with TRBD1 matching over 10 bases. Germline-derived CDR1 and CDR2 are LNHNV and YYDKDF (reference sequence). This CDR3 has 16 amino acids. CDR3 residues: CATSGDRTGGRDTQYF. The CDR3 region has the DNA TGTGCCACCAGCGGAGATAGGACAGGGGGAAGGGATACGCAGTATTTT.

This clone occurred many times. The J gene is TRBJ2-1, the V gene TRBV5-5, with 8 bases matching TRBD2. Germline V lookup: CDR1 SGHKS, CDR2 YYEKEE (reference sequence). V was pared by 4 bases and J by 4 bases, with 10 bases of the junction left unmatched. The CDR3 loop spans 16 amino acids. The CDR3: CASSARLATTYNEQFF. Here the CDR3 DNA reads TGTGCCAGCAGCGCCCGACTAGCGACAACTTACAATGAGCAGTTCTTC.

CDR3: CAIRAAGINSPLHF. The CDR3 nucleotides are TGTGCCATCAGAGCGGCAGGCATTAATTCACCCCTCCACTTT. The J gene is TRBJ1-6, the V gene TRBV6-1, with D unresolved. In germline, CDR1 is MNHNS, CDR2 SASEGT. The V and J ends lost 10 bases and 6 bases respectively, with 16 bases between them. This CDR3 is built from 14 residues.

Many counts were recorded for this clone. V gene TRBV6-1 combines with J gene TRBJ1-1, with a weak D call TRBD1 (5 bases). This CDR3 has 14 amino acids. The germline gives CDR1 MNHNS, CDR2 SASEGT. Written as DNA, the CDR3 is TGTGCTACGAATCAAGCGGGGGGAAATGATGAAGCTTTCTTT. Translated: CATNQAGGNDEAFF.

This chain joins TRBV5-1 and TRBJ1-2; D may be TRBD1 (5 bases). The V and J ends lost 4 bases and 4 bases respectively, with 8 bases between them. This CDR3 spans 12 amino acids. Germline-derived CDR1 and CDR2 are SGHRS and YFSETQ. CDR3 DNA: TGCGCCAGCAGCGGGGCAGGCTATGGCTACACCTTC. This sequence encodes CASSGAGYGYTF. Based on the CDR3 plus reference TRBV5-1 and TRBJ1-2, the full variable domain is KAGVTQTPRYLIKTRGQQVTLSCSPISGHRSVSWYQQTPGQGLQFLFEYFSETQRNKGNFPGRFSGRQFSNSRSEMNVSTLELGDSALYLCASSGAGYGYTFGSGTRLTVV.

At least ten counts were recorded for this clone. The V and J genes are TRBV4-2 and TRBJ1-1; 9 bases line up with TRBD1. The germline CDR1 and CDR2 sequences are LGHNA and YNFKEQ. With V trimmed by 3 bases and J by 1 base, 6 bases remained unmatched. This CDR3 region has 16 residues. DNA for the CDR3: TGTGCCAGCAGCCACCTACGGACAGGGGAGAACACTGAAGCTTTCTTT. Translation gives CASSHLRTGENTEAFF.

Many counts were recorded for this clone. In nucleotides, the CDR3 is TGTGCCTGGAGTGTTGGGGGACAGGGGGACAATCAGCCCCAGCATTTT. The encoded protein is CAWSVGGQGDNQPQHF. The rearrangement joins TRBV30 to TRBJ1-5; 11 nucleotides agree with TRBD1. Germline assignment: CDR1 GTSNPN and CDR2 SVGIG (reference sequence). After removal of 0 bases from V and 3 bases from J, the junction contained 4 bases not matched to a gene. CDR3 length: 16 amino acids.

The rearrangement joins TRBV18 to TRBJ2-3, with TRBD1 matching over 7 bases. CDR1 is KGHSH, CDR2 LQKENI, per germline. The CDR3 is made up of 15 amino acids. Trimming cost V 3 bases and J 3 bases; bases outside gene matches: 6. The CDR3 DNA follows: TGTGCCAGCTCACCTGGGACAGTGCAAACAGATACGCAGTATTTT. Translated, it gives CASSPGTVQTDTQYF.

V is TRBV11-2 and J is TRBJ2-6; TRBD1 is a possible D gene (5 bases). There are 14 residues in the CDR3. Trimming pared 6 bases from V and 4 bases from J, leaving 10 bases between. Germline assignment: CDR1 SGHAT and CDR2 FQNNGV. CDR3 nucleotides: TGTGCCAGCAGTGGGGCGACCGGGGCCAACGTCCTGACTTTC. As protein: CASSGATGANVLTF.